The TCR beta chain described here comes from a study of T-cell reconstitution after alpha-beta-depleted transplantation in children. The authors prepared the TCRbeta library with unique molecular identifiers. TCRdb redid the calling of the PCR reads with MiXCR, one entry per CDR3 protein. The data show hundreds of thousands of distinct CDR3 sequences, around a sixth seen once. The CDR3 runs 14 residues. Germline values: CDR1 DFQATT, CDR2 SNEGSKA (reference sequence). V was trimmed by 3 bases and J by 4 bases, leaving 15 bases between them. The receptor's source is a human donor who donated a stem cell graft to a child with acute myeloid leukemia. This sequence joins TRBV20-1 and TRBJ2-5; D unresolved. The input for sequencing was PBMCs from the stem cell graft donor, taken from the stem cell graft. The CDR3 sequence: CSARPSGVGETQYF. DNA for the CDR3: TGCAGTGCTAGGCCTAGTGGAGTGGGAGAGACCCAGTACTTC.